These 26 T cell receptor beta chains were sequenced from one sample in a study of blood T cells in healthy people across ages. The use of a sample-barcoded 5' primer and a J-beta primer mix characterized a second PCR of about 7 to 12 cycles. TCRdb reprocessed the 5' RACE reads with MiXCR, giving one entry per CDR3 protein. Of 650,000 to 700,000 distinct CDR3 sequences listed, roughly 32% are singletons. Sample: blood. The receptors were gathered from a woman over 75 in good health.

A note on this clonotype: The junction departs from the called germline gene at one end, perhaps through a read error. The rearrangement links TRBV4-2 to TRBJ1-1; D is possibly TRBD1 (6 bases). The V gene's germline CDR1 is LGHNA and CDR2 YNFKEQ. This CDR3 has 11 amino acids. As DNA, the CDR3 is TGTGTCAGCAACCAAGACAGGGAAGCTTTCTTT. Its protein is CVSNQDREAFF.

V usage is TRBV27 and J usage is TRBJ2-5, with D possibly matching TRBD1 (5 bases). V dropped 6 bases and J dropped 5 bases, with 16 bases sitting between them. There are 14 residues in the CDR3. Germline lookup yields CDR1 MNHEY and CDR2 SMNVEV (reference sequence). In nucleotides, the CDR3 is TGTGCCAGCAGGAGGCAGGGCGAACGGGAGACCCAGTACTTC. Its translation: CASRRQGERETQYF.

This clonotype was counted a few times. The J gene is TRBJ2-3, the V gene TRBV12-3 or TRBV12-4; TRBD2 might be the D (6 bases). The length of the CDR3 is 15 residues. The V gene lost 2 bases and the J gene lost 4 bases, with 13 bases spanning the gap. CDR3 DNA: TGTGCCAGCAGTTTAACGGGAGAGAGCGCAGATACGCAGTATTTT. This codes for CASSLTGESADTQYF.

The rearrangement uses TRBV20-1 and TRBJ2-5; D is unresolved. Germline lookup yields CDR1 DFQATT and CDR2 SNEGSKA (reference sequence). This CDR3 has 12 residues. With 6 bases removed from V and 1 base from J, the gap between germline ends came to 9 bases. CDR3 protein: CSAPDIQETQYF. The CDR3 DNA sequence: TGCAGTGCCCCCGACATCCAAGAGACCCAGTACTTC.

This clonotype showed up many times. The gene calls are TRBV7-2 and TRBJ2-1; 9 bases line up with TRBD2. CDR3 length: 15 residues. Trimming took 5 bases from V and 3 from J; bases not matched to a gene: 5. Germline CDR1 is SGHTA and CDR2 is FQGNSA. This CDR3 reads CASSGSGGNYNEQFF. DNA of the CDR3: TGTGCCAGCAGCGGGAGCGGGGGGAACTACAATGAGCAGTTCTTC.

Worth noting for this clonotype: This clone may be a read error of a much larger clone one base away. V gene TRBV7-2 combines with J gene TRBJ1-6, with TRBD1 identical over 7 bases. This CDR3 is 13 amino acids long. Germline CDR1 is SGHTA and CDR2 is FQGNSA. CDR3 in DNA: TGTGCCAGCAGCTACGGACAGGCAGATCCCCCCCACTTT. It specifies CASSYGQADPPHF.

This clonotype came up many times. CDR3 amino acids: CASSPHDRGVTDTQYF. The CDR3 region has the DNA TGTGCCAGCAGTCCGCATGACAGGGGGGTCACAGATACGCAGTATTTT. The rearrangement uses TRBV6-6 and TRBJ2-3; 9 bases agree with TRBD1. V dropped 5 bases and J dropped 2; count of bases not matched to a gene: 8. Germline loops: CDR1 MNHNY, CDR2 SVGAGI (reference sequence). This CDR3 is built from 16 residues.

This clonotype turned up a few times. A much larger clone is a single base away; this may be a read error. The rearrangement uses TRBV6-2 or TRBV6-3 and TRBJ2-1; 8 bases are shared with TRBD2. Germline loops: CDR1 MNHEY, CDR2 SVGEGT. This CDR3 has 14 residues. The CDR3 bases are TGTGCCAGCAGCCGACTAGCGAAACCCAATGGGCAGTTCTTC. Translation: CASSRLAKPNGQFF.

On this clonotype: It may be a read error: a sequence one base away is much more abundant. The chain is built from TRBV4-1 and TRBJ1-2, with 9 bases lining up with TRBD1. V trimming: 3 bases; J trimming: 1 base; junction bases outside the gene matches: 3. The CDR3 totals 15 residues. Germline V lookup: CDR1 MGHRA, CDR2 YSYEKL. CDR3 coding DNA: TGCGCCAGCAGCCAGAAGACAGGGGGTAACTATGGCTACACCTTC. Its translation is CASSQKTGGNYGYTF.

There are many counts of this clonotype. This sequence joins TRBV10-3 and TRBJ2-5; 9 bases line up with TRBD1. This CDR3 comprises 14 residues. Germline CDR1 is ENHRY and CDR2 is SYGVKD. The V segment lost 10 bases and the J segment 2 bases; nucleotides outside the gene matches: 8. Here the CDR3 DNA reads TGTGCCACCAAAAGAGGGACAGGGCAAGAGACCCAGTACTTC. Translating it yields CATKRGTGQETQYF.

Notes on this clonotype: It may be a read error: a sequence one base away is much more abundant. The genes are TRBV3-1 and TRBJ2-7; the D gene is possibly TRBD1 (5 bases). This CDR3 is built from 10 residues. Germline lookup yields CDR1 LGHDT and CDR2 YNNKEL (reference sequence). For the CDR3, the DNA is TGTGCCAGCAGCCCGACAGAGCGGTACTTC. Protein product: CASSPTERYF.

This clonotype was seen ten or more times. The rearrangement uses TRBV27 and TRBJ1-6, with a weak D call TRBD1 (6 bases). From germline, CDR1 is MNHEY and CDR2 SMNVEV (reference sequence). This CDR3 spans 15 amino acids. Trimming cost V 6 bases and J 10 bases, with 19 bases left between them. The CDR3 here is CASSLTTGRSSPLHF. CDR3 bases: TGTGCCAGCAGCCTTACTACAGGGCGGAGCTCACCCCTCCACTTT.

The table lists this clonotype with many counts. The V call is TRBV7-3, the J call TRBJ2-1, with TRBD1 as a possible D gene (6 bases). CDR3 length equals 15 residues. Germline CDR1 is SGHTA and CDR2 is FQGTGA. Trimming cost V 5 bases and J 1 base, with 12 bases left between them. The CDR3 sequence: CASSPSRGSYNEQFF. The CDR3 bases are TGTGCCAGCAGCCCCTCTAGGGGGTCCTACAATGAGCAGTTCTTC.

The V gene is TRBV5-1, the J gene TRBJ2-3; D remains unclear. The ends were cut back, 4 bases at V and 0 bases at J, with 18 bases in the middle. The germline V gene encodes CDR1 SGHRS and CDR2 YFSETQ. The CDR3 loop spans 17 amino acids. CDR3 nucleotide sequence: TGCGCCAGCAGCCGCGTTGCCTCCGGGCTAAGCACAGATACGCAGTATTTT. Protein: CASSRVASGLSTDTQYF. Complete variable domain (other parts from reference TRBV5-1 and TRBJ2-3): KAGVTQTPRYLIKTRGQQVTLSCSPISGHRSVSWYQQTPGQGLQFLFEYFSETQRNKGNFPGRFSGRQFSNSRSEMNVSTLELGDSALYLCASSRVASGLSTDTQYFGPGTRLTVL.

This clonotype showed up many times. A junction end diverges from the germline sequence, so it may reflect a read error. The chain uses TRBV5-1 and TRBJ2-3; D call uncertain. The CDR3 totals 13 residues. From germline, CDR1 is SGHRS and CDR2 YFSETQ. CDR3 amino acids: CASTLDSTDTQYF. The DNA for the CDR3 is TGCGCCAGCACCTTGGACAGCACAGATACGCAGTATTTT. The whole variable domain, remainder taken from reference TRBV5-1 and TRBJ2-3, is KAGVTQTPRYLIKTRGQQVTLSCSPISGHRSVSWYQQTPGQGLQFLFEYFSETQRNKGNFPGRFSGRQFSNSRSEMNVSTLELGDSALYLCASTLDSTDTQYFGPGTRLTVL.

This clonotype appeared many times. The V call is TRBV3-1, the J call TRBJ2-6, with 7 bases fitting TRBD1. The J segment lost 2 bases and the V segment lost 6 bases, leaving 4 bases of the junction unmatched. The CDR3 sequence is 15 residues long. Per the germline V gene, CDR1 is LGHDT and CDR2 is YNNKEL (reference sequence). The DNA for the CDR3 is TGTGCCAGCAGGGCCCAGGGGGCTGGGGCCAACGTCCTGACTTTC. Translated, it gives CASRAQGAGANVLTF. Full variable domain (rest looked up from reference TRBV3-1 and TRBJ2-6): DTAVSQTPKYLVTQMGNDKSIKCEQNLGHDTMYWYKQDSKKFLKIMFSYNNKELIINETVPNRFSPKSPDKAHLNLHINSLELGDSAVYFCASRAQGAGANVLTFGAGSRLTVL.

Ten or more counts support this clonotype. The DNA for the CDR3 is TGTGCCAGCAGCGTAGGGGCACAGGGTACGTACGAGCAGTACTTC. It translates to CASSVGAQGTYEQYF. The V gene is TRBV9, the J gene TRBJ2-7; weak D call: TRBD1 (6 bases). The CDR3 covers 15 residues. In germline, CDR1 is SGDLS, CDR2 YYNGEE. V gave up 0 bases and J gave up 4 bases, with 14 bases separating them. Variable domain in full (rest from reference TRBV9 and TRBJ2-7): DSGVTQTPKHLITATGQRVTLRCSPRSGDLSVYWYQQSLDQGLQFLIQYYNGEERAKGNILERFSAQQFPDLHSELNLSSLELGDSALYFCASSVGAQGTYEQYFGPGTRLTVT.

This clonotype was seen ten or more times. This sequence joins TRBV15 and TRBJ2-5; TRBD2 agrees at 15 bases. Germline CDR1 reads LNHNV; CDR2 reads YYDKDF (reference sequence). With 0 bases clipped from V and 0 bases from J, the junction kept 14 bases outside the gene matches. The length of the CDR3 is 22 residues. This chain's CDR3 is CATSRDLPAGTSGGRYQETQYF. The CDR3, as DNA: TGTGCCACCAGCAGAGACCTACCTGCCGGGACTAGCGGGGGGCGGTACCAAGAGACCCAGTACTTC.

This clonotype was recorded at least ten times. The chain couples TRBV7-2 to TRBJ2-5, with TRBD2 matching 14 bases. CDR3 size: 17 residues. Germline-derived CDR1 and CDR2 are SGHTA and FQGNSA. The ends lost 5 bases at V and 1 base at J; junction bases unmatched: 6. In DNA, the CDR3 is TGTGCCAGCAGCCAATTTGGACTAGCGGGGGGCCAAGAGACCCAGTACTTC. Translating gives CASSQFGLAGGQETQYF. Complete variable domain (other parts from reference TRBV7-2 and TRBJ2-5): GAGVSQSPSNKVTEKGKDVELRCDPISGHTALYWYRQSLGQGLEFLIYFQGNSAPDKSGLPSDRFSAERTGGSVSTLTIQRTQQEDSAVYLCASSQFGLAGGQETQYFGPGTRLLVL.

The chain has TRBV20-1 and TRBJ1-2, with 7 bases lining up with TRBD1. The CDR3 runs to 15 residues. The germline V gene has CDR1 DFQATT and CDR2 SNEGSKA (reference sequence). Trimming cost V 1 base and J 3 bases; bases outside gene matches: 8. CDR3 sequence: CSARVDRVGYYGYTF. Here the CDR3 DNA reads TGCAGTGCTAGAGTTGACAGGGTTGGCTACTATGGCTACACCTTC.

This clonotype was seen ten or more times. The genes are TRBV11-2 and TRBJ2-5; 7 positions agree with TRBD1. CDR1 and CDR2 from the germline V gene are SGHAT and FQNNGV. Unmatched junction bases numbered 7, after V lost 4 bases and J lost 2 bases. CDR3 size: 15 residues. Here the CDR3 reads CASSSTGNRQETQYF. CDR3 bases: TGTGCCAGCAGCTCGACAGGGAATCGACAAGAGACCCAGTACTTC. Using reference TRBV11-2 and TRBJ2-5 for the parts outside the CDR3, the full variable domain is EAGVAQSPRYKIIEKRQSVAFWCNPISGHATLYWYQQILGQGPKLLIQFQNNGVVDDSQLPKDRFSAERLKGVDSTLKIQPAKLEDSAVYLCASSSTGNRQETQYFGPGTRLLVL.

This clonotype was seen at least ten times. The chain uses TRBV7-2 and TRBJ1-2; 11 nucleotides line up with TRBD1. CDR1 SGHTA and CDR2 FQGNSA come from the germline V gene. J gave up 7 bases and V 1 base, and 5 bases lay outside the gene matches. CDR3 size: 15 residues. The CDR3 bases are TGTGCCAGCAGCTTAGATGGGACAGGGGGGCGTGGCTACACCTTC. It specifies CASSLDGTGGRGYTF.

In this sample, this clonotype turned up many times. The genes are TRBV4-2 and TRBJ2-7; no reliable D call. The CDR3 totals 17 residues. V lost 0 bases to trimming and J lost 1 base, with 16 bases between them. Per germline, CDR1 LGHNA and CDR2 YNFKEQ. The CDR3 DNA reads TGTGCCAGCAGCCAAGATAGGGTGGGCGGCAGGTCCTACGAGCAGTACTTC. This gives the protein CASSQDRVGGRSYEQYF.

In its sample, this clonotype was seen many times. This chain joins TRBV5-6 and TRBJ2-1; 8 bases are shared with TRBD1. CDR3 size: 15 residues. V was pared by 5 bases and J by 0 bases, with 4 bases of the junction left unmatched. Germline V CDR1 and CDR2: SGHDT, YYEEEE. The CDR3 DNA sequence: TGTGCCAGCAGACATGGACAGGGCTCCTACAATGAGCAGTTCTTC. It translates to CASRHGQGSYNEQFF. The entire variable domain, with the rest obtained from reference TRBV5-6 and TRBJ2-1, is as follows: DAGVTQSPTHLIKTRGQQVTLRCSPKSGHDTVSWYQQALGQGPQFIFQYYEEEERQRGNFPDRFSGHQFPNYSSELNVNALLLGDSALYLCASRHGQGSYNEQFFGPGTRLTVL.

The chain joins TRBV20-1 to TRBJ1-1; possible D gene TRBD1, 6 bases. The V end lost 6 bases, the J end lost 4 bases, and 18 bases lay between the germline ends. In germline, CDR1 is DFQATT, CDR2 SNEGSKA (reference sequence). There are 14 residues in the CDR3. The CDR3 is CSATGGGDSTEAFF. The CDR3 DNA is TGCAGTGCAACTGGGGGCGGGGATAGCACTGAAGCTTTCTTT.

The table lists this clonotype with many counts. V gene TRBV20-1 combines with J gene TRBJ2-1; D is uncertain. Germline values: CDR1 DFQATT, CDR2 SNEGSKA (reference sequence). V lost 3 bases to trimming and J lost 6 bases, with 18 bases between them. CDR3 length: 15 residues. This CDR3 is CSASAENFPGNEQFF. The CDR3 bases are TGCAGTGCTAGTGCGGAAAATTTCCCCGGCAATGAGCAGTTCTTC.